The entry that follows covers one TCR beta chain sequence. The length of the CDR3 is 10 residues. Trimming took off 7 bases at V and 5 bases at J, with 4 bases between the two ends. The germline gives CDR1 LNHDA, CDR2 SQIVND (reference sequence). The sample is drawn from a study of blood T cell repertoires in COVID-19. Authors' methods: Scientists estimated how many nucleated cells there were by amplifying reference gene primers. Sequencing used immunoSEQ multiplex PCR; TCRdb keeps in-frame clones, though not all of them. V, J and clone size are taken as reported in that table, and D and trimming were inferred from the DNA itself. Of 250,000 to 300,000 clones in the sample, approximately 89% were seen once.

The specimen sequenced was peripheral blood. The TCR comes from a woman aged 60 to 75 with acute or convalescent COVID-19. The chain employs TRBV19 and TRBJ2-3; D gene ambiguous. The CDR3: CASIRDTQYF. In DNA form, the CDR3 reads TGTGCCAGTATTCGAGATACGCAGTATTTT.